The 27 T cell receptor beta chains below were found in one sample sequenced in a study of regulatory T cells in long-lasting Graves disease (dated by TCRdb to about 2021). Library creation used multiplex PCR. Sequencing relied on an Illumina HiSeq 4000. CDR3 regions were amplified by Arm-PCR with iRepertoire HTBI primers to construct TCR beta libraries. Starting from the raw public reads, TCRdb applied fastp trimming at Q25, assembled clones with MiXCR and retained in-frame beta chains. Each CDR3 protein gets just one entry, which takes the most common genes and DNA from the rows behind it. Recorded for this sample are about 470,000 distinct CDR3 sequences; less than 25% of them occurred a single time. About 7.8% of the sample belongs to the ten largest clones. In light of the paper, this sample's time point label describes: persistent/refractory GD, antithyroid drugs over 5 years with positive TRAb. RNA was extracted from PBMCs in TRIzol for both TCR sequencing and RNA sequencing.

The input for sequencing was peripheral blood mononuclear cells (PBMCs), taken when the disease was refractory, from a patient treated with antithyroid drugs. All receptors derive from a female donor with Graves disease.

The chain employs TRBV28 and TRBJ2-7, with TRBD2 matching 11 bases. The junction had 21 bases not matched to a gene; V was cut back by 5 bases and J by 6 bases. The CDR3 loop spans 19 amino acids. Germline CDR1 reads MDHEN; CDR2 reads SYDVKM. CDR3 sequence: CASSLNTPIAGGPGGEQYF. CDR3 coding DNA: TGTGCCAGCAGTCTCAATACCCCAATAGCGGGAGGGCCTGGGGGCGAGCAGTACTTC.

The chain uses TRBV4-1 and TRBJ1-5; a weak D match, TRBD1 (6 bases). Germline V lookup: CDR1 MGHRA, CDR2 YSYEKL. The CDR3 runs to 14 residues. V was shortened by 1 base and J by 4 bases, with 8 bases between the two germline ends. CDR3: CASSQGQVNQPQHF. The CDR3 bases are TGCGCCAGCAGCCAAGGACAGGTTAATCAGCCCCAGCATTTT.

This sequence joins TRBV7-9 and TRBJ1-2; D is unresolved. Germline V CDR1 and CDR2: SEHNR, FQNEAQ (reference sequence). Trimming cost V 7 bases and J 6 bases, with 15 bases left between them. The CDR3 contains 13 residues. CDR3 residues: CASTSSLVDGYTF. Written as DNA, the CDR3 is TGTGCCAGCACCTCTTCCTTGGTAGATGGCTACACCTTC.

This clonotype was recorded at least ten times. For the CDR3, the DNA is TGTGCCAGCAGCCGCCATGGGACAGCCCAAGAGACCCAGTACTTC. It codes for CASSRHGTAQETQYF. This chain uses TRBV3-1 with TRBJ2-5; 7 nucleotides line up with TRBD1. V lost 4 bases and J lost 1; bases outside the gene matches: 6. This CDR3 is 15 amino acids long. The germline CDR1 and CDR2 sequences are LGHDT and YNNKEL (reference sequence).

The sample holds a few counts of this clonotype. This chain links TRBV5-1 with TRBJ2-7; 16 bases map to TRBD2. Germline V gene lookup returns CDR1 SGHRS and CDR2 YFSETQ. CDR3 size: 19 residues. With 0 bases clipped from V and 0 bases from J, the junction kept 6 bases outside the gene matches. The CDR3 loop is CASSLEEGLAGGSSYEQYF. In DNA, the CDR3 is TGCGCCAGCAGCTTGGAAGAGGGACTAGCGGGAGGGAGCTCCTACGAGCAGTACTTC. Complete variable domain (other parts from reference TRBV5-1 and TRBJ2-7): KAGVTQTPRYLIKTRGQQVTLSCSPISGHRSVSWYQQTPGQGLQFLFEYFSETQRNKGNFPGRFSGRQFSNSRSEMNVSTLELGDSALYLCASSLEEGLAGGSSYEQYFGPGTRLTVT.

A few counts support this clonotype. The CDR3, as DNA: TGTGCCAGTAGCCAGACAGGGGCCGGGGGCTACACCTTC. It translates to CASSQTGAGGYTF. The V and J genes are TRBV19 and TRBJ1-2, with TRBD1 identical over 8 bases. The germline gives CDR1 LNHDA, CDR2 SQIVND (reference sequence). The CDR3 has 13 residues. V shed 6 bases and J 8 bases; nucleotides not matched to a gene: 8.

This clonotype was counted ten times or more. V gene TRBV6-5 combines with J gene TRBJ2-7, with D perhaps TRBD1 (5 bases). The germline V and J ends were trimmed by 4 bases and 3 bases, with 10 bases remaining between them. The CDR3 runs 13 residues. Germline V gene data show CDR1 as MNHEY and CDR2 as SVGAGI. The CDR3 coding sequence is TGTGCCAGCAGTTCGCAGGGCGGCTACGAGCAGTACTTC. This sequence encodes CASSSQGGYEQYF.

This clonotype has at least ten counts. The chain employs TRBV7-8 and TRBJ1-2; TRBD1 matches at 7 bases. Per the germline V gene, CDR1 is SGHVS and CDR2 is FQNEAQ. The V and J ends lost 4 bases and 6 bases, in that order; junction bases with no gene match: 5. The CDR3 has 13 amino acids. In nucleotides, the CDR3 is TGTGCCAGCAGCTGGGGACAGCCAAATGGCTACACCTTC. The encoded protein is CASSWGQPNGYTF.

This clonotype was recorded at least ten times. The V and J genes are TRBV7-8 and TRBJ1-6; 8 bases line up with TRBD1. The CDR3 contains 15 residues. Trimming at V came to 1 base and at J to 7 bases, leaving 3 bases not matched to a gene. CDR1 is SGHVS, CDR2 FQNEAQ, per germline. In DNA, the CDR3 is TGTGCCAGCAGCTTAGTGCAGGGGGCAAATTCACCCCTCCACTTT. Its translation is CASSLVQGANSPLHF. Drawing the rest from reference TRBV7-8 and TRBJ1-6, the complete variable domain is GAGVSQSPRYKVAKRGQDVALRCDPISGHVSLFWYQQALGQGPEFLTYFQNEAQLDKSGLPSDRFFAERPEGSVSTLKIQRTQQEDSAVYLCASSLVQGANSPLHFGNGTRLTVT.

The chain has TRBV20-1 and TRBJ1-5; weak D call: TRBD1 (5 bases). The V and J ends lost 6 bases and 2 bases respectively, with 14 bases between them. Germline CDR1 DFQATT, CDR2 SNEGSKA (reference sequence). The CDR3 totals 14 residues. The CDR3 is CSAAEGLGNQPQHF. CDR3 DNA: TGCAGTGCCGCGGAGGGGTTGGGCAATCAGCCCCAGCATTTT.

This clonotype has a count of ten or more. V is TRBV12-3 or TRBV12-4 and J is TRBJ1-2; D might be TRBD1 (5 bases). The V end lost 6 bases, the J end lost 3 bases, and 20 bases lay between the germline ends. The CDR3 length is 16 residues. The CDR3, as DNA: TGTGCCAGCAGCCCCATGGGGACCCCGGGGCACTATGGCTACACCTTC. This codes for CASSPMGTPGHYGYTF.

This clonotype showed up just a few times. This chain connects TRBV6-2 or TRBV6-3 to TRBJ2-7, with D unclear. V lost 2 bases, J lost 7 bases, and 12 bases lay in between. The CDR3 runs 13 residues. From germline, CDR1 is MNHEY and CDR2 SVGEGT. CDR3: CASSYISVGEQYF. CDR3 DNA sequence: TGTGCCAGCAGTTACATAAGTGTGGGGGAGCAGTACTTC.

This clonotype was detected ten times or more. V is TRBV28 and J is TRBJ1-1, with a possible D match to TRBD1 (5 bases). The CDR3 loop spans 14 amino acids. Per germline, CDR1 MDHEN and CDR2 SYDVKM. Trimming took 11 bases from V and 3 from J, leaving 19 bases between them. CDR3 nucleotide sequence: TGTGCCGCTAAAGGGACCTCGGGCTACACTGAAGCTTTCTTT. This gives the protein CAAKGTSGYTEAFF.

In this sample, this clonotype turned up many times. The J gene is TRBJ1-2, the V gene TRBV6-1; 9 nucleotides align to TRBD1. V shed 6 bases and J 6 bases; nucleotides not matched to a gene: 5. Germline V gives CDR1 MNHNS, CDR2 SASEGT. CDR3 length equals 13 residues. This CDR3 is CASRIGTGNGYTF. The CDR3, as DNA: TGTGCCAGCAGAATTGGGACAGGGAATGGCTACACCTTC.

This clonotype was counted many times. The chain couples TRBV6-9 to TRBJ2-7; 7 bases are shared with TRBD1. The CDR3 covers 14 residues. Trimming took 3 bases from V and 4 from J; bases not matched to a gene: 6. Per the germline V gene, CDR1 is MNHGY and CDR2 is SVAAGI. This CDR3 is CASSYLSRGYEQYF. CDR3 DNA sequence: TGTGCCAGCAGTTACTTAAGCAGGGGGTACGAGCAGTACTTC.

This clonotype was counted ten times or more. The gene calls are TRBV28 and TRBJ2-5; TRBD1 agrees at 8 bases. The germline CDR1 and CDR2 sequences are MDHEN and SYDVKM. This CDR3 comprises 13 residues. The ends lost 5 bases at V and 5 bases at J; junction bases unmatched: 4. This CDR3 is CASSIQGVETQYF. The CDR3 region has the DNA TGTGCCAGCAGTATACAGGGGGTGGAGACCCAGTACTTC.

The sample holds a few counts of this clonotype. The chain is built from TRBV20-1 and TRBJ2-7; D tentatively fits TRBD1 or TRBD2 (5 bases each). CDR1 is DFQATT, CDR2 SNEGSKA, per germline (reference sequence). Trimming cost V 3 bases and J 6 bases, with 15 bases left between them. The CDR3 has 13 amino acids. The CDR3 here is CSARRGRGLEQYF. The CDR3 DNA is TGCAGTGCTAGGAGGGGCCGGGGCCTCGAGCAGTACTTC.

This clonotype has just a few counts. The genes are TRBV6-2 or TRBV6-3 and TRBJ2-2; TRBD2 matches 7 bases. CDR1 and CDR2 (germline): MNHEY, SVGEGT. V was clipped by 7 bases and J by 8 bases; unmatched bases: 10. This CDR3 region has 14 residues. The CDR3 spells CASIKGLVEGELFF. DNA for the CDR3: TGTGCCAGCATCAAAGGACTAGTAGAGGGGGAGCTGTTTTTT.

A few counts support this clonotype. This rearrangement joins TRBV20-1 to TRBJ2-7; 10 nucleotides line up with TRBD1. The germline CDR1 and CDR2 sequences are DFQATT and SNEGSKA (reference sequence). V was clipped by 7 bases and J by 7 bases; unmatched bases: 13. CDR3 length: 14 amino acids. This chain's CDR3 is CSVTTGTGVWEQYF. The DNA for the CDR3 is TGCAGTGTTACTACCGGGACAGGGGTCTGGGAGCAGTACTTC.

This clonotype was seen a handful of times. This chain links TRBV28 with TRBJ1-4; D remains ambiguous. Trimming stripped 3 bases from V and 6 bases from J, with 11 bases between. The CDR3 is 14 amino acids. Germline lookup yields CDR1 MDHEN and CDR2 SYDVKM. The CDR3 coding sequence is TGTGCCAGCAGTTTTCGGGGAGGGCATGAAAAACTGTTTTTT. Encoded protein: CASSFRGGHEKLFF. The full variable domain, rest sourced from reference TRBV28 and TRBJ1-4, is DVKVTQSSRYLVKRTGEKVFLECVQDMDHENMFWYRQDPGLGLRLIYFSYDVKMKEKGDIPEGYSVSREKKERFSLILESASTNQTSMYLCASSFRGGHEKLFFGSGTQLSVL.

The gene calls are TRBV20-1 and TRBJ2-3, with 10 bases lining up with TRBD2. In germline, CDR1 is DFQATT, CDR2 SNEGSKA (reference sequence). The CDR3 runs 16 residues. Trimming cost V 5 bases and J 4 bases; bases outside gene matches: 12. The CDR3 spells CSAAGLAGDGADTQYF. The CDR3, as DNA: TGCAGTGCTGCGGGGCTAGCGGGAGATGGGGCAGATACGCAGTATTTT.

This clonotype was observed a handful of times. The J gene is TRBJ2-7, the V gene TRBV30; D uncertain. V was clipped by 2 bases and J by 5 bases, with 22 bases between them. The CDR3 is 16 amino acids. The germline V gene encodes CDR1 GTSNPN and CDR2 SVGIG (reference sequence). CDR3 bases: TGTGCCTGGAGTATACCCATCCAGCGAGGCCTGGACGAGCAGTACTTC. This gives the protein CAWSIPIQRGLDEQYF.

The gene calls are TRBV18 and TRBJ2-7; D unresolved. The CDR3 totals 13 residues. Trimming took 3 bases from V and 0 from J, leaving 6 bases between them. Germline V lookup: CDR1 KGHSH, CDR2 LQKENI. The DNA for the CDR3 is TGTGCCAGCTCACCTTCGGCCTCCTACGAGCAGTACTTC. Its translation: CASSPSASYEQYF. Based on the CDR3 plus reference TRBV18 and TRBJ2-7, the full variable domain is NAGVMQNPRHLVRRRGQEARLRCSPMKGHSHVYWYRQLPEEGLKFMVYLQKENIIDESGMPKERFSAEFPKEGPSILRIQQVVRGDSAAYFCASSPSASYEQYFGPGTRLTVT.

This clonotype was counted at least ten times. The chain uses TRBV6-5 and TRBJ1-1; D unresolved. CDR1 MNHEY and CDR2 SVGAGI come from the germline V gene. The CDR3 extends over 14 amino acids. V lost 3 bases and J lost 1, with 9 bases in between. CDR3 sequence (DNA): TGTGCCAGCAGTTATTGGCAGAAGAACACTGAAGCTTTCTTT. It encodes CASSYWQKNTEAFF.

This chain uses TRBV3-1 with TRBJ2-7, with D possibly being TRBD1 or TRBD2 (5 bases each). The V gene's germline CDR1 is LGHDT and CDR2 YNNKEL (reference sequence). Trimming took off 1 base at V and 3 bases at J, with 16 bases between the two ends. The CDR3 is 16 amino acids. This CDR3 is CASSQVGQGPDYEQYF. The CDR3 region has the DNA TGTGCCAGCAGCCAAGTCGGGCAGGGACCCGACTACGAGCAGTACTTC.

The chain couples TRBV5-1 to TRBJ2-2, with 8 bases identical to TRBD1. The CDR3 contains 17 residues. CDR1 SGHRS and CDR2 YFSETQ come from the germline V gene. Unmatched junction bases numbered 7, after V lost 2 bases and J lost 1 base. CDR3 protein: CASSLVPGQVNTGELFF. The CDR3 region has the DNA TGCGCCAGCAGCTTAGTCCCGGGACAGGTGAACACCGGGGAGCTGTTTTTT.

V and J are TRBV27 and TRBJ2-7; TRBD2 is a possible D gene (5 bases). The CDR3 length is 14 residues. V lost 5 bases to trimming and J lost 2 bases, with 13 bases between them. Germline V lookup: CDR1 MNHEY, CDR2 SMNVEV (reference sequence). Here the CDR3 DNA reads TGTGCCAGCAGTCTCCTCGGGGTACCCTACGAGCAGTACTTC. The encoded protein is CASSLLGVPYEQYF.